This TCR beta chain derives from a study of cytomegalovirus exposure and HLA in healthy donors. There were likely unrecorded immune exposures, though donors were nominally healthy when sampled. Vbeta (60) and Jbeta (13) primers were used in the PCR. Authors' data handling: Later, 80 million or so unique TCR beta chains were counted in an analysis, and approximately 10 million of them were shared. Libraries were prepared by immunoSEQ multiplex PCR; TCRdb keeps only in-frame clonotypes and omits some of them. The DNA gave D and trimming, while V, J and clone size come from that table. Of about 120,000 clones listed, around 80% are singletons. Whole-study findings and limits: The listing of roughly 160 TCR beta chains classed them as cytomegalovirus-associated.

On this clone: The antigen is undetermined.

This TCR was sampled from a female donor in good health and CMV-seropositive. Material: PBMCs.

The CDR3 is CASRSTNYGYTF. The CDR3 DNA sequence: TGTGCCAGCAGGTCCACTAACTATGGCTACACCTTC. The chain joins TRBV6-5 to TRBJ1-2; no definite D call. Trimming shortened V by 6 bases and J by 0 bases, and 5 bases separated the two germline ends. The germline V gene has CDR1 MNHEY and CDR2 SVGAGI. The CDR3 is made up of 12 amino acids.